Listed below are T cell receptor beta chains from one sample, sequenced in a study of CD4 T cell repertoires in COVID-19. This table comes from immunoSEQ multiplex PCR, and its TCRdb copy is limited to in-frame clones, with some not included. The sample lists under 30,000 clones; over 90% were seen once. The sequenced sample was circulating follicular helper CD4+ T cells (cTfh) from blood, obtained before the COVID-19 pandemic. All receptors come from a human donor who had COVID-19. The CDR3 runs from the conserved cysteine through the conserved F or W. The order of the fields is clone size, V gene, D gene, J gene, CDR3 protein, CDR3 DNA. D genes are given only for firm matches. Size tells how often a clone was seen (once, few, many) or the class of an expanded clone, and some rows leave it out.

>once|TRBV20-1|-|TRBJ2-7
CSASQANEQYF
TGCAGTGCTAGCCAGGCCAACGAGCAGTACTTC
>-|TRBV6-5|-|TRBJ1-1
CASSPPGPTEAFF
TGTGCCAGCAGTCCTCCGGGTCCCACTGAAGCTTTCTTT
>-|TRBV6-1|-|TRBJ1-4
CASSEGQKYEKLFF
TGTGCCAGCAGTGAAGGACAGAAGTATGAAAAACTGTTTTTT
>-|TRBV28|TRBD2|TRBJ2-1
CASSDSGTRTHEQFF
TGTGCCAGCAGTGACTCCGGGACTAGGACGCATGAGCAGTTCTTC
>-|TRBV29-1|-|TRBJ1-3
CSVPYRVFSGNTIYF
TGCAGCGTCCCTTACAGGGTCTTCTCTGGAAACACCATATATTTT
>-|TRBV5-1|-|TRBJ2-7
CASSLIQSTYEQYF
TGCGCCAGCAGCTTAATACAGAGTACCTACGAGCAGTACTTC
>-|TRBV7-3|-|TRBJ2-3
CASSLMGGTDTQYF
TGTGCCAGCAGCTTAATGGGAGGTACGGATACGCAGTATTTT
>-|TRBV2|-|TRBJ2-3
CASSPQRISTDTQYF
TGTGCCAGCAGTCCACAGCGGATTAGCACAGATACGCAGTATTTT
>-|TRBV6-1|TRBD1|TRBJ1-6
CASSWTGAPLHF
TGTGCCAGCAGTTGGACAGGCGCACCCCTCCACTTT
>-|TRBV14|-|TRBJ2-3
CASSQDRSSALDTQYF
TGTGCCAGCAGCCAAGATAGGTCTAGCGCCCTAGATACGCAGTATTTT
>-|TRBV19|-|TRBJ1-1
CASSRGPIEAFF
TGTGCCAGTAGCAGGGGCCCCATTGAAGCTTTCTTT
>-|TRBV19|TRBD2|TRBJ2-5
CATTKRGGQETQYF
TGTGCCACCACAAAGCGGGGGGGTCAAGAGACCCAGTACTTC
>-|TRBV9|TRBD1|TRBJ2-6
CASSVGTGLSGANVLTF
TGTGCCAGCAGCGTAGGGACAGGGCTCTCTGGGGCCAACGTCCTGACTTTC
>-|TRBV12-5|TRBD1|TRBJ2-5
CASGQDKTGGQETQYF
TGTGCTAGTGGCCAGGATAAGACAGGGGGACAAGAGACCCAGTACTTC
>-|TRBV11-2|TRBD1|TRBJ1-2
CASSSRTGRVIDGYTF
TGTGCCAGCAGCTCAAGGACAGGGAGGGTTATAGATGGCTACACCTTC
>-|TRBV9|-|TRBJ1-2
CASSPRTTGLSNYGYTF
TGTGCCAGCAGCCCGAGAACGACAGGTCTTTCTAACTATGGCTACACCTTC
>-|TRBV10-3|TRBD2|TRBJ2-2
CAISGSLAGTGELFF
TGTGCCATCAGTGGATCCTTAGCGGGGACCGGGGAGCTGTTTTTT
>-|TRBV7-9|-|TRBJ2-2
CASSPNRDAGELFF
TGTGCCAGCAGCCCCAACAGGGACGCCGGGGAGCTGTTTTTT
>once|TRBV6-6|TRBD2|TRBJ2-7
CTSSYRTSGNEQYF
TGTACCAGCAGTTACAGGACTAGCGGGAACGAGCAGTACTTC
>-|TRBV7-9|-|TRBJ2-2
CASSSPGTGELFF
TGTGCCAGCAGCTCCCCGGGAACCGGGGAGCTGTTTTTT
>once|TRBV4-1|-|TRBJ2-7
CASSQVPIRQEGGEQYF
TGCGCCAGCAGCCAAGTTCCAATTAGGCAGGAGGGGGGGGAGCAGTACTTC
>-|TRBV28|-|TRBJ2-7
CASSEIYSSYEQYF
TGTGCCAGCAGTGAGATCTATAGCTCCTACGAGCAGTACTTC
>-|TRBV5-4|TRBD1|TRBJ1-1
CASSQDRGINTEAFF
TGTGCCAGCAGCCAAGACAGGGGGATAAACACTGAAGCTTTCTTT
>-|TRBV30|-|TRBJ1-1
CAWSATNTEAFF
TGTGCCTGGTCAGCGACGAACACTGAAGCTTTCTTT
>-|TRBV6-5|-|TRBJ1-2
CASSYSPGHGGYTF
TGTGCCAGCAGTTACTCCCCGGGACACGGTGGCTACACCTTC
>few|TRBV7-2|TRBD1|TRBJ2-7
CASSPIPGTGGREQYF
TGTGCCAGCAGCCCTATCCCCGGGACAGGGGGACGCGAGCAGTACTTC
>-|TRBV15|-|TRBJ1-5
CATSRVTGTSGNQPQHF
TGTGCCACCAGCAGAGTCACAGGGACCTCAGGCAATCAGCCCCAGCATTTT
>-|TRBV6-6|TRBD2|TRBJ2-7
CASIDGSGGSYEQYF
TGTGCCAGCATCGACGGTAGCGGGGGCTCCTACGAGCAGTACTTC
>-|TRBV6-1|-|TRBJ2-5
CASSRWLGLQETQYF
TGTGCCAGCAGTCGATGGCTCGGACTCCAAGAGACCCAGTACTTC
>-|TRBV5-1|-|TRBJ1-4
CASSLIRGEKLFF
TGCGCCAGCAGCTTGATCCGAGGTGAAAAACTGTTTTTT
>-|TRBV5-4|TRBD2|TRBJ2-4
CASSPSGLGENIQYF
TGTGCCAGCAGCCCATCGGGACTAGGGGAAAACATTCAGTACTTC
>-|TRBV10-3|-|TRBJ1-4
CATSTGLSEKLFF
TGTGCCACCTCAACAGGGCTAAGTGAAAAACTGTTTTTT
>-|TRBV9|TRBD2|TRBJ2-1
CASRVGASGTYYNEQFF
TGTGCCAGCAGAGTGGGGGCTAGCGGGACTTATTACAATGAGCAGTTCTTC
>once|TRBV5-6|-|TRBJ1-5
CASSLGIGQPQHF
TGTGCCAGCAGCCTAGGAATTGGACAGCCCCAGCATTTT
>once|TRBV15|-|TRBJ1-5
CATSNSRNQPQHF
TGTGCCACCAGCAACAGCCGGAATCAGCCCCAGCATTTT
>-|TRBV28|-|TRBJ1-2
CASSQDWDGYTF
TGTGCCAGCAGTCAGGACTGGGATGGCTACACCTTC